This T cell receptor (beta chain) was sequenced in a study of blood T cell repertoires in COVID-19. As for the study in general: The United States, Italy and Spain supplied acute and convalescent COVID-19 samples. From T cells, B-cell-depleted T cells, or PBMCs came the material, which was cDNA or gDNA.

CDR1 is KGHDR, CDR2 SFDVKD, per germline. This CDR3 has 15 amino acids. With 3 bases removed from V and 1 base from J, the gap between germline ends came to 11 bases. The Seattle site enrolled patients during active infection and followed them longitudinally. Authors' processing steps: Amplified reference gene primers provided the basis for estimating nucleated cell counts. This table comes from immunoSEQ multiplex PCR, and its TCRdb copy is limited to in-frame clones, with some not included. V and J calls and clone size follow that table, whereas D and trimming were derived from the DNA. The sample shows around 140,000 clones, 88% of them seen only once.

This receptor was identified in a human donor with COVID-19, enrolled during active disease. The donor label of this sample is uncertain. Sequencing was done on a sample of peripheral blood. V gene TRBV24-1 combines with J gene TRBJ2-5; tentatively, D is TRBD1 (6 bases). In DNA, the CDR3 is TGTGCCACCAGTGATGGGGGACATAGCCAAGAGACCCAGTACTTC. Protein product: CATSDGGHSQETQYF.